These 2 T cell receptor beta chains came from one sample sequenced in a study of blood T cell repertoires in COVID-19. Profiling relied on immunoSEQ multiplex PCR, and the TCRdb table lists in-frame clones only, not all of them. The repertoire holds around 200,000 clones, roughly four fifths seen once, with 5.5% to 7.5% in the top ten. Sequencing input: peripheral blood. The receptors here all came from a woman in her thirties or forties with acute or convalescent COVID-19.

This clone came up once. V is TRBV5-1 and J is TRBJ2-3; 7 bases agree with TRBD2. The V segment lost 7 bases and the J segment 6 bases; nucleotides outside the gene matches: 14. In germline, CDR1 is SGHRS, CDR2 YFSETQ. This CDR3 contains 15 residues. CDR3: CASVGEGWFRDTQYF. The CDR3 nucleotides are TGCGCCAGCGTAGGGGAGGGCTGGTTCAGGGATACGCAGTATTTT.

V is TRBV9 and J is TRBJ1-1; D is unclear. V gave up 5 bases and J gave up 4 bases, with 27 bases separating them. Germline V lookup: CDR1 SGDLS, CDR2 YYNGEE. This CDR3 contains 18 residues. The CDR3 coding sequence is TGTGCCAGCAGTAAGATCTCGGTGGAGCGGCCCTCTTCCACTGAAGCTTTCTTT. This codes for CASSKISVERPSSTEAFF. Full variable domain (rest looked up from reference TRBV9 and TRBJ1-1): DSGVTQTPKHLITATGQRVTLRCSPRSGDLSVYWYQQSLDQGLQFLIQYYNGEERAKGNILERFSAQQFPDLHSELNLSSLELGDSALYFCASSKISVERPSSTEAFFGQGTRLTVV.